This T cell receptor beta chain was retrieved from a study of blood T cell repertoires in COVID-19. The protocol was immunoSEQ multiplex PCR, while the TCRdb copy is restricted to in-frame clones and leaves out a portion. The sample consists of roughly 81,000 clones, roughly 78% of them appearing once. CDR1 is SEHNR and CDR2 is FQNEAQ in the germline V gene (reference sequence). The junction had 7 bases not matched to a gene; V was cut back by 1 base and J by 5 bases. The CDR3 has 16 amino acids. In regard to this clone: Other nucleotide sequences in the sample specify the same CDR3.

Sequencing input: peripheral blood. The rearrangement uses TRBV7-9 and TRBJ2-5; 10 nucleotides line up with TRBD1. This clonotype was obtained from a man aged 55 to 70 with acute or convalescent COVID-19. CDR3 loop: CASSLGDRGLGETQYF. The CDR3 nucleotides read TGTGCCAGCAGCTTAGGGGACAGGGGATTGGGGGAGACCCAGTACTTC.